This T cell receptor (beta chain) was sequenced in a study of blood T cell repertoires in COVID-19. Study context: T cells, B-cell-depleted T cells, or PBMCs supplied cDNA or gDNA.

Authors' data handling: Quantification of nucleated cells was approximated via reference gene primer amplification. Some clones are missing from TCRdb's copy, which holds only in-frame ones; the method was immunoSEQ multiplex PCR. Clone size and the V and J calls come from that table; the DNA yielded D and trimming. The sample yields 150,000 or so clones, roughly 83% seen once. Germline V gives CDR1 LGHNA, CDR2 YSLEER. Trimming left V 1 base short and J 5 bases short, with 15 bases between. There are 15 residues in the CDR3. The specimen was peripheral blood. This clonotype was sampled from a man between 18 and 29 years old with active or convalescent COVID-19. The chain joins TRBV4-3 to TRBJ2-7; D may be TRBD2 (5 bases). As DNA, the CDR3 is TGCGCCAGCAGCCAAGTGGGCACTAGTCGGGACGAGCAGTACTTC. Protein product: CASSQVGTSRDEQYF.